This T cell receptor beta chain stems from a study of breast tumors, draining lymph nodes, adjacent tissues (dated by TCRdb to the mid-2010s). Notes on the research overall: TCR beta repertoires were compared across tumor, adjacent nontumor tissue and axillary lymph nodes obtained from breast cancer patients. The study aimed to assess the relationships and possible T-cell exchange between tumor, surrounding tissue and draining lymph node repertoires in human breast cancer.

Results the study describes overall, beyond this receptor: The data were considered consistent with most tumor T cells being derived from the lymph node and subsequently expanding within tumor tissue. The conclusion that tumor T cells originate in lymph nodes was framed as consistent with a hypothesis rather than directly demonstrated. In luminal-like breast cancer, tumor and nontumor tissue repertoires resembled each other significantly more than in basal-like breast cancer. Tumor T-cell repertoires showed less diversity than lymph node repertoires and more diversity than nontumor tissue repertoires, and tumor T-cell repertoires showed preferential V and J gene usage.

The sample holds many counts of this clonotype. Its cognate antigen has yet to be identified. It has no much larger one-base neighbor in the sample; base qualities were not kept. The run used an Illumina HiSeq 2000. Multiplex PCR amplification was used to generate the TCR beta chain libraries. High-throughput sequencing was used to analyze the amplified TCR beta chain products. TCRdb trimmed the raw reads at Q25, called clones with MiXCR and kept productive beta chains. CDR3 protein duplicates are merged, each entry listing the most common genes and DNA. In this sample the table shows roughly 14,000 distinct CDR3 sequences, over 45% of which occur a single time. The ten largest clones take up over 25% of the sample. Trimming removed 0 bases from V and 5 bases from J; the gene matches leave 9 bases unexplained. CDR1 and CDR2 (LGHNA, YNFKEQ) derive from the germline V gene. Including cysteine and phenylalanine, the CDR3 has 17 amino acids. Only CDR3 DNA remains: 51 bases, in frame from the first base.

The adjacent samples were made up of nontumor breast tissue around the tumor. Sequencing used tumor-adjacent breast tissue. The V gene is TRBV4-2 and the J gene is TRBJ2-1; TRBD2 lines up with 8 middle nucleotides. The source of this sequence is a female donor with breast cancer. Some clones in this sample may be carry-over from other donors' samples. The DNA is as follows: TGTGCCAGCAGCCAAGATTTAGTCGGGAGGGGGAACAATGAGCAGTTCTTC. This sequence encodes CASSQDLVGRGNNEQFF.